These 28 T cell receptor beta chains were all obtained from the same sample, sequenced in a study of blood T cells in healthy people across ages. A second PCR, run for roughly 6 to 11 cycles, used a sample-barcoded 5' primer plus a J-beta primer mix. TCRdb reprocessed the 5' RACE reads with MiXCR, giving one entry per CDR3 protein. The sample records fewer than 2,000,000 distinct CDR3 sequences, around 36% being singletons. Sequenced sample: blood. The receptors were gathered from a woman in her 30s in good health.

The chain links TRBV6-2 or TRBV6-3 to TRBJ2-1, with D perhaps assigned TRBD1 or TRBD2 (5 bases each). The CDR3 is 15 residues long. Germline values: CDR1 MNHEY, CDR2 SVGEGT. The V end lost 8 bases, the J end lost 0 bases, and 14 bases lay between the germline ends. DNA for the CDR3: TGTGCCAGCCAAACGGGGCGCAACTCCTACAATGAGCAGTTCTTC. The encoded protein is CASQTGRNSYNEQFF.

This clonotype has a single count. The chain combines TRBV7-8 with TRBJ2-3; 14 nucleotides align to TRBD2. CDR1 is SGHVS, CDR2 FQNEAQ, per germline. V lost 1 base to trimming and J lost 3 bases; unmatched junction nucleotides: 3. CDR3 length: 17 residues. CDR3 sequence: CASSLGTSGGMTDTQYF. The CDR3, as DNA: TGTGCCAGCAGCTTAGGGACTAGCGGGGGGATGACAGATACGCAGTATTTT.

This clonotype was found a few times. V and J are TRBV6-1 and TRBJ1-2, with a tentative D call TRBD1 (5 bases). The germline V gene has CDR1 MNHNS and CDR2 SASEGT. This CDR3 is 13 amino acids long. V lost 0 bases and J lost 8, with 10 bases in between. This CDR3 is CASSEARWDGYTF. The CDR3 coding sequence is TGTGCCAGCAGTGAAGCGCGGTGGGACGGCTACACCTTC.

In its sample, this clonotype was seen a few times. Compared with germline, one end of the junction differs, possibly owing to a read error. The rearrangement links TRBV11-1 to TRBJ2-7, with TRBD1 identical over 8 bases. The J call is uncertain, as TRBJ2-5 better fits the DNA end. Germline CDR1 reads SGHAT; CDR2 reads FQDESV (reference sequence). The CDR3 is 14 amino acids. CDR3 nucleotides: TGTGCCTGCAGTAAGGGCAGGGGGCGAGAGACCCAGTACTTC. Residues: CACSKGRGRETQYF.

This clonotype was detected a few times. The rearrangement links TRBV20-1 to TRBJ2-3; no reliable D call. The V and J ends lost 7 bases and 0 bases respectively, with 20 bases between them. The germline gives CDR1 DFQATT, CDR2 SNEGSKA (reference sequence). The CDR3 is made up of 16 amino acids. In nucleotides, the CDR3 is TGCAGTGACACTCGACCAGACCTAACTAGCACAGATACGCAGTATTTT. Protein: CSDTRPDLTSTDTQYF.

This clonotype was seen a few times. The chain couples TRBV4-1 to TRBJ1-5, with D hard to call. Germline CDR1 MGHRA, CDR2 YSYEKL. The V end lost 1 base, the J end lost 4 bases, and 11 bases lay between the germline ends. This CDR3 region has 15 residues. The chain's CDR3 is CASSQGGGTNQPQHF. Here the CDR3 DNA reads TGCGCCAGCAGCCAAGGTGGCGGAACGAATCAGCCCCAGCATTTT.

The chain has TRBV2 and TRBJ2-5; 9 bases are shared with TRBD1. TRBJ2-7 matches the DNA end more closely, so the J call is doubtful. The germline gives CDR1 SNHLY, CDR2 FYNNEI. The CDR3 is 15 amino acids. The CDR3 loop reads CASSVGNRGPYEQYF. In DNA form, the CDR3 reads TGTGCCAGCAGTGTAGGAAACAGGGGGCCTTACGAGCAGTACTTC.

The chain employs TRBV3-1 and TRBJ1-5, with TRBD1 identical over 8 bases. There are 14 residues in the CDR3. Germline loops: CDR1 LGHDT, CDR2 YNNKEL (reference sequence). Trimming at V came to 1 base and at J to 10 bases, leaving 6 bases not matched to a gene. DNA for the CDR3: TGTGCCAGCAGCCAAGGGGACAGGTCGGGCCCCCAGCATTTT. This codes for CASSQGDRSGPQHF.

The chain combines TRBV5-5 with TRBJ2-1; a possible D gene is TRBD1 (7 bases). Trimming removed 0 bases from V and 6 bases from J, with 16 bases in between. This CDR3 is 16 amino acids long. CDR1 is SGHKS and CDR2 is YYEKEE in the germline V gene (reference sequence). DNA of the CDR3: TGTGCCAGCAGCTTGGTGCCCAGGGGGAGGAGCAATGAGCAGTTCTTC. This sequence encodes CASSLVPRGRSNEQFF.

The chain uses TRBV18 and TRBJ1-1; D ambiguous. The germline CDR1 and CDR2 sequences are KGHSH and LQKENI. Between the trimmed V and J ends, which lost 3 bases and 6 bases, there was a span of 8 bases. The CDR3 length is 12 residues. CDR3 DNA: TGTGCCAGCTCACCGCAGACGTCTGAAGCTTTCTTT. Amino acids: CASSPQTSEAFF. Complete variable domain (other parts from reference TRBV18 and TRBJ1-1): NAGVMQNPRHLVRRRGQEARLRCSPMKGHSHVYWYRQLPEEGLKFMVYLQKENIIDESGMPKERFSAEFPKEGPSILRIQQVVRGDSAAYFCASSPQTSEAFFGQGTRLTVV.

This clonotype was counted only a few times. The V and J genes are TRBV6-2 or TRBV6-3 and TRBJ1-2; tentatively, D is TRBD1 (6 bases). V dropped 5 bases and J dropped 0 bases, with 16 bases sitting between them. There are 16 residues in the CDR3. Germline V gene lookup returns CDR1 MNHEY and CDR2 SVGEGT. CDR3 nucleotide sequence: TGTGCCAGCAGTCCAATACAGGGCGGAGCTAACTATGGCTACACCTTC. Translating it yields CASSPIQGGANYGYTF.

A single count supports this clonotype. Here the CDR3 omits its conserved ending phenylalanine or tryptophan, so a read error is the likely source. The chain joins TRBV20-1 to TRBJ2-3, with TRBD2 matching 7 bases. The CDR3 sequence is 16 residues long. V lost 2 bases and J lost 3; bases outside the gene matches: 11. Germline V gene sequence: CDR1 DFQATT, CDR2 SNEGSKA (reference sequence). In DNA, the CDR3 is TGCAGTGCTAGACCCCGTATTGCGGGAGTAACAGATACGCAGTATTGT. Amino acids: CSARPRIAGVTDTQYC.

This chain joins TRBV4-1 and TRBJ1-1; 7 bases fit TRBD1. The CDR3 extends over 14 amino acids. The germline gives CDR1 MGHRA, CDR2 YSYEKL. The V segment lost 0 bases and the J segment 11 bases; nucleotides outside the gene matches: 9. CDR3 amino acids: CASSQERQGFRAFF. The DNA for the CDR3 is TGCGCCAGCAGCCAAGAAAGACAGGGATTTCGGGCTTTCTTT.

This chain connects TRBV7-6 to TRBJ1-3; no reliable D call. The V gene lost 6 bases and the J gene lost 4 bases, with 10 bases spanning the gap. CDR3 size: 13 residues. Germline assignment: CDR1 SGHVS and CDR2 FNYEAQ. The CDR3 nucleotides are TGTGCCAGCAGTGCGGTAGCAGGAAACACCATATATTTT. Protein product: CASSAVAGNTIYF.

The CDR3 DNA sequence: TGCGCCAGCAGCGTGATGAGGGACAGTGTGTACGAGCAGTACTTC. Encoded protein: CASSVMRDSVYEQYF. This chain links TRBV5-1 with TRBJ2-7, with 7 bases aligning to TRBD1. V gave up 4 bases and J gave up 4 bases; unmatched junction bases: 11. CDR1 and CDR2 from the germline V gene are SGHRS and YFSETQ. CDR3 size: 15 residues.

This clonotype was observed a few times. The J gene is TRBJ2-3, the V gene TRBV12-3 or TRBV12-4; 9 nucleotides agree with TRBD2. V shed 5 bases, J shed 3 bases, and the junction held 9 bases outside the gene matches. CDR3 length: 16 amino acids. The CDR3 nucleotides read TGTGCCAGCAGTCGCCCCAGCGGGGGGAGGACAGATACGCAGTATTTT. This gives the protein CASSRPSGGRTDTQYF.

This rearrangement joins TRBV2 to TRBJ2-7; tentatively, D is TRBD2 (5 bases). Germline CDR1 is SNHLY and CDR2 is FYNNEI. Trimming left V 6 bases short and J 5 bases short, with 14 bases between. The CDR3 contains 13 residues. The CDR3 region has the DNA TGTGCCAGCAGGGAGGATCTCGAGGACGAGCAGTACTTC. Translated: CASREDLEDEQYF.

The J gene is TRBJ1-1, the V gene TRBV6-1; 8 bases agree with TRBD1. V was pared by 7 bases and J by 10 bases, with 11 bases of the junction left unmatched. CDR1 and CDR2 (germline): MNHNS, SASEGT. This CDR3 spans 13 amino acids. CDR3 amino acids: CASIMDRAKAAFF. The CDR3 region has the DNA TGTGCCAGCATTATGGACAGGGCGAAGGCAGCTTTCTTT.

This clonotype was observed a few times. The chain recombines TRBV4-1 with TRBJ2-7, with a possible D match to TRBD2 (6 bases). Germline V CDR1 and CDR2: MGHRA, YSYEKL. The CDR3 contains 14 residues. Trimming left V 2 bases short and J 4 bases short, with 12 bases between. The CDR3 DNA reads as TGCGCCAGCAGCCAAAAAGGGGAGGCGTACGAGCAGTACTTC. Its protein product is CASSQKGEAYEQYF.

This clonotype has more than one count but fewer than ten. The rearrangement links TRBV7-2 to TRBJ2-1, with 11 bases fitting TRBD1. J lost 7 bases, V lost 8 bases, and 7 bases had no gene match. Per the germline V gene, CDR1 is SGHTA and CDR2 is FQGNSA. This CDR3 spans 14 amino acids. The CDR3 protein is CASGRDRGINEQFF. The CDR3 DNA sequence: TGTGCCAGCGGCCGGGACAGGGGGATAAATGAGCAGTTCTTC.

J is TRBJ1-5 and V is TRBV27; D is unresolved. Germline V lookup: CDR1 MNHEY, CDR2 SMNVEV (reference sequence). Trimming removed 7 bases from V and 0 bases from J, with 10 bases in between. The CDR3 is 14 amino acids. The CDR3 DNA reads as TGTGCCAGCACTTCGTTCAATAGCAATCAGCCCCAGCATTTT. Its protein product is CASTSFNSNQPQHF.

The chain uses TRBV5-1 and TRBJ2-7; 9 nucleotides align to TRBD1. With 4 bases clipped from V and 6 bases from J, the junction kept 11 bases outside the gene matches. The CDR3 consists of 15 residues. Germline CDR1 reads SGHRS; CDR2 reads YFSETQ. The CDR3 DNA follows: TGCGCCAGCAGCCAAGGCGGACAGGGGATCCGCGAGCAGTACTTC. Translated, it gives CASSQGGQGIREQYF.

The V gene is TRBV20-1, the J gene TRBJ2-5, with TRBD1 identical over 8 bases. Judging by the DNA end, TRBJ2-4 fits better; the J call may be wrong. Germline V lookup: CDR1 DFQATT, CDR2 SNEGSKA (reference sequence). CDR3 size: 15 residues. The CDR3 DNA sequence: TGCAGTGCTACCGACTGGACAGGGGCCAAAAACATTCAGTACTTC. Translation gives CSATDWTGAKNIQYF.

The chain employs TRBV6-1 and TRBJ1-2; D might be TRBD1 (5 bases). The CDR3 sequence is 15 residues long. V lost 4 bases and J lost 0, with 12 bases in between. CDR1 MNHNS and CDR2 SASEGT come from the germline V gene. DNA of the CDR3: TGTGCCAGCAGTGGAGGGGTGGGGACTAACTATGGCTACACCTTC. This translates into CASSGGVGTNYGYTF.

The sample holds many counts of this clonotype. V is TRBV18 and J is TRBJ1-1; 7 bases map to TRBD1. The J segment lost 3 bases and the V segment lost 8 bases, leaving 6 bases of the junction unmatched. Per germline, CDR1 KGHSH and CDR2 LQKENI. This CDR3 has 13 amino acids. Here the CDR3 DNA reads TGTGCCAGCAGTCCAACAGGGGACACTGAAGCTTTCTTT. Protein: CASSPTGDTEAFF.

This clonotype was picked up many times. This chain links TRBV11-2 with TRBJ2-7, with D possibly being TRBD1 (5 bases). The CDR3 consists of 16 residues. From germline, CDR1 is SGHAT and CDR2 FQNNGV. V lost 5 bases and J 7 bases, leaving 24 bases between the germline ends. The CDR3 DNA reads TGTGCCAGCAGCCCAAGGACACGATCGCAGGATAAAGAGCAGTACTTC. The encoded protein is CASSPRTRSQDKEQYF.

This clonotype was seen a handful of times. This chain's CDR3 is CASSFRLAVNEQFF. The CDR3 DNA sequence: TGTGCCAGCAGTTTTAGGCTAGCGGTAAATGAGCAGTTCTTC. V usage is TRBV27 and J usage is TRBJ2-1; 7 bases agree with TRBD2. V was pared by 3 bases and J by 7 bases, with 6 bases of the junction left unmatched. The CDR3 length is 14 residues. CDR1 is MNHEY, CDR2 SMNVEV, per germline (reference sequence).

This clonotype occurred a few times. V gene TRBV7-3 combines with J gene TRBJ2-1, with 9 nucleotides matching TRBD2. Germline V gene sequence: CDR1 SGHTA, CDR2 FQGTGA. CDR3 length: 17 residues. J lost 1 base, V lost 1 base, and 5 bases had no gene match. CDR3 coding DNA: TGTGCCAGCAGCTTAAGTTCAGGACTAGCGTCCTACAATGAGCAGTTCTTC. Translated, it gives CASSLSSGLASYNEQFF.